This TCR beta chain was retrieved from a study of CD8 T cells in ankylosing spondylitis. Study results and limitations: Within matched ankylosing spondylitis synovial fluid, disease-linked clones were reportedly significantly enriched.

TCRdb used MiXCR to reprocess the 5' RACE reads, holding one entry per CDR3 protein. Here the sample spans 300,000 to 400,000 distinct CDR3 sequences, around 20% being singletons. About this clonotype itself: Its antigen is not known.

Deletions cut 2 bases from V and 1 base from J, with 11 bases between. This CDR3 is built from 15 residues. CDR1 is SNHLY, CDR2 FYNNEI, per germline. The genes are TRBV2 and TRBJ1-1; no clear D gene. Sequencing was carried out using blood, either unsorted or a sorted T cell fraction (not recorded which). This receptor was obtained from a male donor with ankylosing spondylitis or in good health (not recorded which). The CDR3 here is CASSEFTNTNTEAFF. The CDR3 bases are TGTGCCAGCAGTGAATTTACCAATACGAACACTGAAGCTTTCTTT.